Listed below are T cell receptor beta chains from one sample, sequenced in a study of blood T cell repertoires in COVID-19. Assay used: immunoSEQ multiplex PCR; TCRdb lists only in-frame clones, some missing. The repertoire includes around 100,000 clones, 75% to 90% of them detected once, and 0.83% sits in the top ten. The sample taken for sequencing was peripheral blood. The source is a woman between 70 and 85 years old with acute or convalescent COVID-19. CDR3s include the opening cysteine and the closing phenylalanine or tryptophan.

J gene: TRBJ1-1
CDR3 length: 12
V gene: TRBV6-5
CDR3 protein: CASRGQKVEAFF

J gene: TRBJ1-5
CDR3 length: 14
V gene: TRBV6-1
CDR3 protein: CASSESWGPQPQHF

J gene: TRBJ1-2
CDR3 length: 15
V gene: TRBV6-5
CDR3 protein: CASRTYREPSYGYTF

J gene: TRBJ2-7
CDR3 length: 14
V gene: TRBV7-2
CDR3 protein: CASSPGQGSNEQYF

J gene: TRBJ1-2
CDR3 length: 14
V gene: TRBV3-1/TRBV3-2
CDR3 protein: CASSPRGDSYGYTF

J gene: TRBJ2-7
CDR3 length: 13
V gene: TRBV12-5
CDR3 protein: CASGFSRDYEQYF

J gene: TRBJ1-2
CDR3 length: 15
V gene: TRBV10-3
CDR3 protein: CAIRRGGDRNYGYTF

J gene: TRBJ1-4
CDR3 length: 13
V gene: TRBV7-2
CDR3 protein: CASSLSDRGELFF

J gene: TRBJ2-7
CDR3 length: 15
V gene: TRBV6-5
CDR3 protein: CASSQTGSVTYEQYF

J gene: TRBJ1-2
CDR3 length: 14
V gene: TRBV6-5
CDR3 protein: CASYDGQGAGGYTF

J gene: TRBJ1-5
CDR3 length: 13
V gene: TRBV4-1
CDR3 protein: CASSQPGTGPQHF

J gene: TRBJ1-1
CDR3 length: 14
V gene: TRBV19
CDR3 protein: CASRMNGDRPEAFF

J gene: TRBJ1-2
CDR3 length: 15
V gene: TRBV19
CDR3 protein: CASSIALSVPYGYTF

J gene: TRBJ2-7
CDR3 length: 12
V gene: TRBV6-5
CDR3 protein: CASTTGSYEQYF

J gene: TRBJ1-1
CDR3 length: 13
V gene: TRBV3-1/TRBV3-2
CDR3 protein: CASSHRDRGEAFF

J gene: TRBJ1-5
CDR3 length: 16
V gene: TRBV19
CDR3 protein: CASSGRRGLSNQPQHF

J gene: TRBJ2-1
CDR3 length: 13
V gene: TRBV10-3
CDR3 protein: CAISARTTDEQFF

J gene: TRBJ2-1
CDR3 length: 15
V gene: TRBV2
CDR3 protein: CASSEQGLGADEQFF

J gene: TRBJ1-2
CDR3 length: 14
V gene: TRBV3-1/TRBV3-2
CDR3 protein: CASSQEVRGPGYTF

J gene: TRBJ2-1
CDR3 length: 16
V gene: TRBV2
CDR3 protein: CASRGGTSGYNVEQFF

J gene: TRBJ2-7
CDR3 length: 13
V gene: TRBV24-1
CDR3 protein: CATSDSGTYEQYF

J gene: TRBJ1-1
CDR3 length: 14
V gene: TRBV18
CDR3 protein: CASSTGGGRTEAFF

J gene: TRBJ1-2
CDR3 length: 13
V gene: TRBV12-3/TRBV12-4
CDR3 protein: CASSLDRFYGYTF

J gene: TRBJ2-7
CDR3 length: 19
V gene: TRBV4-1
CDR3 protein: CASSLGTGLAGGPSYEQYF

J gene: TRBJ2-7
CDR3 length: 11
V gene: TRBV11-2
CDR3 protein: CASSPWREQYF

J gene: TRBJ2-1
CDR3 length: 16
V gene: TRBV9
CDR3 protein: CASSVEAETRDNEQFF

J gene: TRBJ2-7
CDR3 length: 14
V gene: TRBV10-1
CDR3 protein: CARDGRDLPGEQYF

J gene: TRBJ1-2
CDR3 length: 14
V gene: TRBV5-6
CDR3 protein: CASSSGLPNYGYTF

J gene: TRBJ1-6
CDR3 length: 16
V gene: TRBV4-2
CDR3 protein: CASSHAQGQENSPLHF

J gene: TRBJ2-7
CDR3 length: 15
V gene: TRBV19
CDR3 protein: CASRRDVGFTYEQYF

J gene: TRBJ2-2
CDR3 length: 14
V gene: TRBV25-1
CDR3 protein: CASSASGRIGELFF

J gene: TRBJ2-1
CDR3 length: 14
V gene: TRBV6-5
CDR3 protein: CASTLAGIYNEQFF

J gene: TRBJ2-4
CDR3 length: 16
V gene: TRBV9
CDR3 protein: CASSVGVTGIENIQYF

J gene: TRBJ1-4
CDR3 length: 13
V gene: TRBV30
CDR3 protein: CAWTDGRNEKLFF

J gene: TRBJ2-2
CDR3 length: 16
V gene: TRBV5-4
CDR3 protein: CASSLVLGLATGELFF

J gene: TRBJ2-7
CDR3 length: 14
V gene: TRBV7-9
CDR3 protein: CASSLGTVSYEQYF

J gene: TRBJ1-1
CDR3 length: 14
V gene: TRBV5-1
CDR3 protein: CASSARGIVTEAFF

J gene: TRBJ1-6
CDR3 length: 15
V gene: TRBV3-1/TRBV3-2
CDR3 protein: CASSPGGMQNSPLHF

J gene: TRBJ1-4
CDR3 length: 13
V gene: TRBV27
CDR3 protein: CASRQGRNEKLFF

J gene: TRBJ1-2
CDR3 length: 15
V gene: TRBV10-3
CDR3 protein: CAIRRGTGEIGGYTF

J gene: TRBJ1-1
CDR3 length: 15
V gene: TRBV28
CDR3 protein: CASSLGTGVGTEAFF

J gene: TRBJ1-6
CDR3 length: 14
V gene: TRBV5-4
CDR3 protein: CASSRTGDNSPLHF

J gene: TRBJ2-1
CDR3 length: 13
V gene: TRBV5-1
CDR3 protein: CASSPGTGDEQFF

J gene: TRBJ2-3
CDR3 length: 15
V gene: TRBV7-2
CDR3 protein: CASSFRAAGVNTQYF

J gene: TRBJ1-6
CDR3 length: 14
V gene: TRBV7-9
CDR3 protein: CASSLGTENSPLHF

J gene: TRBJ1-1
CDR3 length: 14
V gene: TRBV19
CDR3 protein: CASSIRGQGTEAFF

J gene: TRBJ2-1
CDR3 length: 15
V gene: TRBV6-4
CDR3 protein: CASSVNGMGGNEQFF

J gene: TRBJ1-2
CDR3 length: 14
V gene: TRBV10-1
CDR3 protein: CASSESGGHYGYTF

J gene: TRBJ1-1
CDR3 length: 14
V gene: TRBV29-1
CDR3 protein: CSVEEPPGDTEAFF

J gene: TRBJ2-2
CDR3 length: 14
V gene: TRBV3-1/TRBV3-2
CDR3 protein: CASRQTSVTGELFF

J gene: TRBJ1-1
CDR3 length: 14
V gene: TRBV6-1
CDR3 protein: CASSEAMANTEAFF

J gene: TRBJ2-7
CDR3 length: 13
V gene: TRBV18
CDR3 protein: CASSRSRDYEQYF

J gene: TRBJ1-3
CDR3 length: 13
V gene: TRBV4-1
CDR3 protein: CASSQSTGNTIYF

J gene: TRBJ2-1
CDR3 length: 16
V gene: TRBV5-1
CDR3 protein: CASSLVGQSSYNEQFF

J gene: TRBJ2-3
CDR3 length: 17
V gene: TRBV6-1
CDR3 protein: CASSDLPGVGYGDTQYF